These 2 T cell receptor beta chains were all obtained from the same sample, sequenced in a study of human T cells and chemical hapten exposure (dated by TCRdb to the early 2020s). Total RNA was extracted from unfractionated whole blood that had been collected in Tempus Blood RNA tubes. The library was built by means of 5' RACE. Sequencing took place on an Illumina MiSeq. Through fastp at Q25 and MiXCR, TCRdb rebuilt clones from the public reads, retaining in-frame beta chains. Duplicate CDR3 protein sequences are folded into a single record with the most common DNA and genes. This sample comprises 100,000 to 120,000 distinct CDR3 sequences, approximately 20% of them detected only once. Around 2.7% of the sample comes from the top ten. The receptor set was obtained from a human donor in good health.

The chain couples TRBV20-1 to TRBJ2-7, with D uncertain. V was cut by 3 bases and J by 0 bases, with 9 bases left in between. The CDR3 loop spans 13 amino acids. CDR1 and CDR2 (germline): DFQATT, SNEGSKA (reference sequence). The CDR3 sequence: CSARGLPSYEQYF. As DNA, the CDR3 is TGCAGTGCTAGGGGTTTGCCCTCCTACGAGCAGTACTTC.

V usage is TRBV27 and J usage is TRBJ1-1; TRBD1 matches 9 bases. V was pared by 3 bases and J by 10 bases, with 9 bases of the junction left unmatched. The CDR3 is 14 amino acids. Germline V CDR1 and CDR2: MNHEY, SMNVEV (reference sequence). The CDR3 reads CASSFRGQGGGAFF. The DNA of the CDR3 is TGTGCCAGCAGTTTTAGGGGACAGGGAGGAGGAGCTTTCTTT.